The source of this T cell receptor (beta chain) is a study of control samples from healthy donors and cancer patients. Sequencing was performed with immunoSEQ multiplex PCR; in TCRdb, only in-frame clones are kept and a portion is missing. The sample shows 350,000 to 450,000 clones, 90% of them seen only once. This CDR3 region has 14 residues. The germline gives CDR1 SGHRS, CDR2 YFSETQ. J lost 3 bases, V lost 3 bases, and 4 bases had no gene match. Specimen: PBMCs. The gene calls are TRBV5-1 and TRBJ2-7; TRBD1 agrees at 9 bases. The receptor's source is a man aged 40-55 years with head and neck cancer. The CDR3 here is CASSSDRGFYEQYF. In DNA, the CDR3 is TGCGCCAGCAGCTCGGACAGGGGATTCTACGAGCAGTACTTC.